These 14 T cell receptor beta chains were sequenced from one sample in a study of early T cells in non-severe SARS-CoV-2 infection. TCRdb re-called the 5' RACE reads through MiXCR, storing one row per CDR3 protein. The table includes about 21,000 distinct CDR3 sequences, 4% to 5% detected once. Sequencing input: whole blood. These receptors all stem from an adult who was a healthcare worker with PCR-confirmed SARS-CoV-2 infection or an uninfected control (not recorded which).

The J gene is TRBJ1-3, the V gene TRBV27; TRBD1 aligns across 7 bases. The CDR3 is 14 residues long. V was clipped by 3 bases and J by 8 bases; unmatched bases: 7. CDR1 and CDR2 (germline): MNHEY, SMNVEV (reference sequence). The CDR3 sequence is CASSLTGNGHTIYF. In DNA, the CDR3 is TGTGCCAGCAGTTTGACAGGGAACGGACACACCATATATTTT.

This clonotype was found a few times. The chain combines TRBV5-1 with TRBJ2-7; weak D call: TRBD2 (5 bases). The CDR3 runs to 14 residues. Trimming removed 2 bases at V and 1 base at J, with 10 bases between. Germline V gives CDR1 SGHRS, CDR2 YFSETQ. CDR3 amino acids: CASSFDKRSYEQYF. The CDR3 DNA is TGCGCCAGCAGCTTCGACAAGCGGTCCTACGAGCAGTACTTC.

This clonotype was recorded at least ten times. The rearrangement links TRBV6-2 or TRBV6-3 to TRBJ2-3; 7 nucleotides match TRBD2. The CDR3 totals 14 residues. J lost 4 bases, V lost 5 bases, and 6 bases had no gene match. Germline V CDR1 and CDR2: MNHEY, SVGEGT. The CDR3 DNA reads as TGTGCCAGCAGTCGGGACTACCAGCCAGATACGCAGTATTTT. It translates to CASSRDYQPDTQYF.

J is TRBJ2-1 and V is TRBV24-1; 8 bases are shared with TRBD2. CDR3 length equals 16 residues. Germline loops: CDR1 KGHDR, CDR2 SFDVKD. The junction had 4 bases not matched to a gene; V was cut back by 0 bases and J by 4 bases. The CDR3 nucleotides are TGTGCCACCAGTGATTTGGATAGCGGGGCATACAATGAGCAGTTCTTC. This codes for CATSDLDSGAYNEQFF.

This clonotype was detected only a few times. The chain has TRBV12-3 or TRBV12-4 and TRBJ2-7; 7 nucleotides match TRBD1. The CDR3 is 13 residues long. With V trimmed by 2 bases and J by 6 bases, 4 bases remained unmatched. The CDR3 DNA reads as TGTGCCAGCAGTTTATGGGACAGTGCCGAGCAGTACTTC. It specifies CASSLWDSAEQYF.

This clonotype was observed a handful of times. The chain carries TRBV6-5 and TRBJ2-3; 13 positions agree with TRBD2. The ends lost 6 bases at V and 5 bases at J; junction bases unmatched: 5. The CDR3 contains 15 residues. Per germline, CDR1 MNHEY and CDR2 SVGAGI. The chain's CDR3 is CASSRWTSGGDTQYF. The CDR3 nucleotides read TGTGCCAGCAGCCGATGGACTAGCGGGGGAGATACGCAGTATTTT.

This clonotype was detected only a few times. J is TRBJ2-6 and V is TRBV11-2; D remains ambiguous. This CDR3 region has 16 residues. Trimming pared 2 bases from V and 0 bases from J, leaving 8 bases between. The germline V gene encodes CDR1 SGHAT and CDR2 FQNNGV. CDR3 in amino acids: CASSLMGSSGANVLTF. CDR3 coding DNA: TGTGCCAGCAGCTTAATGGGATCCTCTGGGGCCAACGTCCTGACTTTC. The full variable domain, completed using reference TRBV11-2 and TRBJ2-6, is EAGVAQSPRYKIIEKRQSVAFWCNPISGHATLYWYQQILGQGPKLLIQFQNNGVVDDSQLPKDRFSAERLKGVDSTLKIQPAKLEDSAVYLCASSLMGSSGANVLTFGAGSRLTVL.

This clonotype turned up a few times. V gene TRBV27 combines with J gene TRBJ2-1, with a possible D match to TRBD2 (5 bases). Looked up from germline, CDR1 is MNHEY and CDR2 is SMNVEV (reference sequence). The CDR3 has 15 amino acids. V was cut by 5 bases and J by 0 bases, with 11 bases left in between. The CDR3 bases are TGTGCCAGCAGTACAGCGGAACCCTCCTACAATGAGCAGTTCTTC. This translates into CASSTAEPSYNEQFF.

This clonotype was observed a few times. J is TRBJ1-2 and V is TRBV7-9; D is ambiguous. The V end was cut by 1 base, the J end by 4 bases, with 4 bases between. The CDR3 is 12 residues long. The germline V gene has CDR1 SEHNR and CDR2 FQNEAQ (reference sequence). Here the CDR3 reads CASSLESYGYTF. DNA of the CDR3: TGTGCCAGCAGCTTAGAATCCTATGGCTACACCTTC.

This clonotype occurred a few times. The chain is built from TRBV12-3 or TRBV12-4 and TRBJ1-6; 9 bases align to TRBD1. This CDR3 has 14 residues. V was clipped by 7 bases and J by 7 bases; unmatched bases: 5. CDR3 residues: CASIRGTGNSPLHF. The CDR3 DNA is TGTGCCAGCATACGCGGGACAGGGAATTCACCCCTCCACTTT.

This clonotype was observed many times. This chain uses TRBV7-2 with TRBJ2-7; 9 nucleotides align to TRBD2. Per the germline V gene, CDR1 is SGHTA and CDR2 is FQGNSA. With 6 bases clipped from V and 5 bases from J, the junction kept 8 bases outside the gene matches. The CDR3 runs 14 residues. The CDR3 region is CASRLPGLADEQYF. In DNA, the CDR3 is TGTGCCAGCAGACTACCGGGACTAGCCGACGAGCAGTACTTC.

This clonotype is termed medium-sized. In DNA, the CDR3 is TGTGCCAGCACCGAGGAGGCCTCTGGGGCCAACGTCCTGACTTTC. Translated, it gives CASTEEASGANVLTF. This rearrangement joins TRBV2 to TRBJ2-6; a possible D gene is TRBD2 (5 bases). This CDR3 comprises 15 residues. V dropped 7 bases and J dropped 0 bases, with 10 bases sitting between them. From germline, CDR1 is SNHLY and CDR2 FYNNEI.

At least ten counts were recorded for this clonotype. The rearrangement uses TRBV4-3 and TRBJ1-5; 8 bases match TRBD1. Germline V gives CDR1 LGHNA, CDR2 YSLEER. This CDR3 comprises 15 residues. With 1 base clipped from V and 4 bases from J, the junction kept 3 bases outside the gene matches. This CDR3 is CASSQVWTGNQPQHF. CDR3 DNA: TGCGCCAGCAGCCAAGTTTGGACAGGGAATCAGCCCCAGCATTTT.

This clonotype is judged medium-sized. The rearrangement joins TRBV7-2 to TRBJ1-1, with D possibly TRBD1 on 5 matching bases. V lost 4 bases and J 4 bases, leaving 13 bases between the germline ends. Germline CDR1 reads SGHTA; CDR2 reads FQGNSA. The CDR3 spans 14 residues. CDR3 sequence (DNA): TGTGCCAGCAGCTCATACAGGTTGAGCACTGAAGCTTTCTTT. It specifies CASSSYRLSTEAFF.